The 22 T cell receptor beta chains in this list originate from one sample, sequenced in a study of CD8+CD57+ T cells in acquired aplastic anemia. The authors sequenced patients whose flow cytometry had shown CD8+CD57+ cell expansion. Using genomic DNA as the template, TCR beta VDJ and CDR3 profiling was carried out. TCRdb itself ran the reads through MiXCR, one entry per CDR3 protein. The sample gives 150,000 to 200,000 distinct CDR3 sequences, 45% to 55% of which show up once; about 30% is in the top ten. The sequenced sample consisted of sorted CD4+, CD8+, or CD8+CD57+ T cells (not recorded which) from PBMCs. The receptors here all came from a human donor with aplastic anemia.

The V gene is TRBV5-1, the J gene TRBJ2-5, with TRBD1 matching 9 bases. The length of the CDR3 is 15 residues. The ends lost 9 bases at V and 1 base at J; junction bases unmatched: 10. The germline gives CDR1 SGHRS, CDR2 YFSETQ. CDR3 in amino acids: CAISDRDRVQETQYF. DNA for the CDR3: TGCGCCATCAGTGATAGGGACAGGGTCCAAGAGACCCAGTACTTC.

This clonotype came up many times. The chain carries TRBV5-6 and TRBJ1-2, with 8 bases lining up with TRBD1. V was clipped by 0 bases and J by 3 bases; unmatched bases: 1. Germline CDR1 and CDR2: SGHDT and YYEEEE. There are 14 residues in the CDR3. In DNA, the CDR3 is TGTGCCAGCAGCTTGGGGACAGGGTACTATGGCTACACCTTC. It codes for CASSLGTGYYGYTF.

This clonotype was observed at least ten times. The genes are TRBV4-1 and TRBJ2-7; D is undetermined. This CDR3 contains 15 residues. Germline V gives CDR1 MGHRA, CDR2 YSYEKL. V was cut by 1 base and J by 0 bases, with 10 bases left in between. The CDR3 nucleotides read TGCGCCAGCAGCCAAGGTCCCGGTCTCTCCTACGAGCAGTACTTC. Translating it yields CASSQGPGLSYEQYF.

This clonotype was counted many times. The chain combines TRBV6-1 with TRBJ2-7; D is unresolved. The CDR3 loop spans 12 amino acids. Per the germline V gene, CDR1 is MNHNS and CDR2 is SASEGT. The germline V and J ends were trimmed by 2 bases and 3 bases, with 5 bases remaining between them. Written as DNA, the CDR3 is TGTGCCAGCAGTGAACCTAACTACGAGCAGTACTTC. Amino acid sequence: CASSEPNYEQYF.

The rearrangement links TRBV15 to TRBJ2-1; D unclear. Between the trimmed V and J ends, which lost 1 base and 12 bases, there was a span of 13 bases. Germline CDR1 is LNHNV and CDR2 is YYDKDF (reference sequence). This CDR3 spans 13 amino acids. DNA of the CDR3: TGTGCCACCAGCAGAGTTGTCAAGAGTACGCAGTTCTTC. Translation gives CATSRVVKSTQFF.

This clonotype was seen a handful of times. One end of the junction does not line up with germline, which may come from a read error. The chain combines TRBV11-2 with TRBJ2-1; 10 bases are a match to TRBD2. Germline V lookup: CDR1 SGHAT, CDR2 FQNNGV. This CDR3 has 18 residues. CDR3 protein: CASSLDTLAGVSHNEQFF. CDR3 sequence (DNA): TGTGCCAGCAGCTTAGATACCCTAGCGGGAGTCTCCCACAATGAGCAGTTCTTC.

The CDR3 DNA reads as TGTGCCATCAGTGATCTAGCGGGGTCCGCAGATACGCAGTATTTT. Amino acids: CAISDLAGSADTQYF. The rearrangement joins TRBV10-3 to TRBJ2-3, with 9 bases fitting TRBD2. The CDR3 totals 15 residues. Germline values: CDR1 ENHRY, CDR2 SYGVKD. V trimming: 3 bases; J trimming: 4 bases; junction bases outside the gene matches: 5.

This clonotype has a count of ten or more. This chain connects TRBV4-1 to TRBJ1-2; 9 bases are shared with TRBD1. The CDR3 runs to 15 residues. Germline V gene data show CDR1 as MGHRA and CDR2 as YSYEKL. The V segment lost 5 bases and the J segment 8 bases; nucleotides outside the gene matches: 12. The CDR3 loop is CASSAVGQGTWGYTF. In nucleotides, the CDR3 is TGCGCCAGCAGCGCCGTCGGACAGGGGACATGGGGCTACACCTTC.

V gene TRBV6-1 combines with J gene TRBJ1-1; the D is unclear. The V end was cut by 3 bases, the J end by 11 bases, with 13 bases between. Germline values: CDR1 MNHNS, CDR2 SASEGT. This CDR3 region has 12 residues. CDR3 region: CASSDFASGAFF. In DNA form, the CDR3 reads TGTGCCAGCAGTGATTTCGCGAGTGGGGCTTTCTTT.

This sequence joins TRBV12-3 or TRBV12-4 and TRBJ2-3; no definite D call. This CDR3 is 15 amino acids long. V was cut by 4 bases and J by 2 bases, with 13 bases left in between. The CDR3 reads CASSYRQTYTDTQYF. For the CDR3, the DNA is TGTGCCAGCAGTTACCGTCAGACTTACACAGATACGCAGTATTTT.

This chain uses TRBV20-1 with TRBJ2-7; possible D gene TRBD2, 6 bases. The CDR3 is 14 residues long. The germline V and J ends were trimmed by 4 bases and 5 bases, with 18 bases remaining between them. Per the germline V gene, CDR1 is DFQATT and CDR2 is SNEGSKA (reference sequence). CDR3 sequence: CSATRGQTRHEQYF. The CDR3 bases are TGCAGTGCTACCCGCGGCCAGACTAGGCACGAGCAGTACTTC.

This clonotype was detected many times. The chain uses TRBV4-1 and TRBJ2-3; D is possibly TRBD2 (5 bases). CDR3 length: 14 residues. CDR1 and CDR2 (germline): MGHRA, YSYEKL. Trimming removed 7 bases at V and 6 bases at J, with 17 bases between. This chain's CDR3 is CASKASLDGDTQYF. DNA for the CDR3: TGCGCCAGCAAGGCTAGCTTGGACGGGGATACGCAGTATTTT.

This clonotype was found many times. CDR3 sequence (DNA): TGTGCCAGTAGTATCTGGCGGGAGGGGGCCTACGAGCAGTACTTC. Translating it yields CASSIWREGAYEQYF. This chain joins TRBV19 and TRBJ2-7; TRBD2 matches 9 bases. CDR1 is LNHDA, CDR2 SQIVND, per germline (reference sequence). The CDR3 sequence is 15 residues long. The V and J ends lost 3 bases and 2 bases, in that order; junction bases with no gene match: 5.

The chain carries TRBV2 and TRBJ2-1, with 8 positions matching TRBD2. This CDR3 region has 18 residues. V dropped 7 bases and J dropped 5; count of bases not matched to a gene: 19. Looked up from germline, CDR1 is SNHLY and CDR2 is FYNNEI. CDR3: CASIRRSGGGSINNEQFF. As DNA, the CDR3 is TGTGCCAGCATACGACGGAGCGGGGGTGGCTCGATAAACAATGAGCAGTTCTTC.

There are a few counts of this clonotype. The chain has TRBV12-3 or TRBV12-4 and TRBJ2-2, with D tentatively TRBD2 (6 bases). CDR3 length equals 16 residues. Deletions cut 1 base from V and 4 bases from J, with 13 bases between. The DNA of the CDR3 is TGTGCCAGCAGTTTAGGCGGAGGGTTGGCCACCGGGGAGCTGTTTTTT. Encoded protein: CASSLGGGLATGELFF.

Many counts were recorded for this clonotype. The chain has TRBV4-1 and TRBJ2-7; no reliable D call. The germline V gene encodes CDR1 MGHRA and CDR2 YSYEKL. The V and J ends lost 5 bases and 3 bases respectively, with 11 bases between them. The CDR3 has 13 residues. CDR3 DNA: TGCGCCAGCAGCACCGTCCCGGGCTACGAGCAGTACTTC. It translates to CASSTVPGYEQYF.

The chain links TRBV15 to TRBJ2-3; no definite D call. The CDR3 covers 11 residues. Germline CDR1 reads LNHNV; CDR2 reads YYDKDF (reference sequence). Trimming shortened V by 5 bases and J by 11 bases, and 11 bases separated the two germline ends. CDR3 bases: TGTGCCACCAGCGGATTCAATGAGCAGTATTTT. Translation gives CATSGFNEQYF.

Remarks on this clonotype: A much larger clone lies a single base off, so this may be a read error. The V call is TRBV5-1, the J call TRBJ2-2, with 8 bases identical to TRBD1. The CDR3 is 16 residues long. Germline V lookup: CDR1 SGHRS, CDR2 YFSETQ. CDR3 amino acids: CASSSRTGSNTGELSF. The CDR3 DNA reads as TGCGCCAGCAGCTCGAGGACAGGGTCGAACACCGGGGAGCTGTCTTTT.

This clonotype has ten or more counts. The chain uses TRBV19 and TRBJ2-7; tentatively, D is TRBD1 (6 bases). The CDR3 covers 14 residues. Germline CDR1 and CDR2: LNHDA and SQIVND (reference sequence). Trimming stripped 4 bases from V and 1 base from J, with 11 bases between. CDR3 loop: CASSNVGGSYEQYF. For the CDR3, the DNA is TGTGCCAGTAGTAATGTAGGGGGTTCCTACGAGCAGTACTTC.

This sequence joins TRBV11-2 and TRBJ1-1, with D unclear. Trimming left V 5 bases short and J 0 bases short, with 19 bases between. CDR3 size: 17 residues. Germline V gives CDR1 SGHAT, CDR2 FQNNGV. The DNA for the CDR3 is TGTGCCAGCAGCGACCCGATTCGGAGGCACATGAACACTGAAGCTTTCTTT. It specifies CASSDPIRRHMNTEAFF.

Comments on this clonotype: A much larger clone differs from this one at a single base, so this may be a read error. Here the CDR3 omits its conserved ending phenylalanine or tryptophan, so a read error is the likely source. Here the CDR3 reads CSAPGVSTDTQYS. The CDR3 DNA reads TGCAGCGCCCCGGGGGTTAGCACAGATACGCAGTATTCT. The V gene is TRBV29-1, the J gene TRBJ2-3; a possible D gene is TRBD2 (6 bases). Germline CDR1 SQVTM, CDR2 ANQGSEA. Trimming removed 7 bases at V and 0 bases at J, with 11 bases between. The CDR3 extends over 13 amino acids.

The rearrangement links TRBV6-5 to TRBJ2-7; TRBD1 matches at 9 bases. The CDR3 is 15 residues long. The trim removed 0 bases at V and 2 bases at J, leaving 2 bases unmatched. Germline V gene sequence: CDR1 MNHEY, CDR2 SVGAGI. CDR3 bases: TGTGCCAGCAGTTACTCGGACAGGGGCCCCTACGAGCAGTACTTC. Its translation: CASSYSDRGPYEQYF.